These T cell receptor beta chains were read from a single sample in a study of blood T cell repertoires in COVID-19. Sequenced by immunoSEQ multiplex PCR; TCRdb stores in-frame clones only, minus some. The sample consists of 150,000 to 200,000 clones, 86% of them appearing once. The sample comprised peripheral blood. The receptors were gathered from a woman of 80 years or more in a cohort sampled during active or convalescent COVID-19. Both conserved end residues are part of each CDR3. The order of the fields is D gene, V gene, J gene, clone size, CDR3 protein, CDR3 DNA. D genes are given only for firm matches. Expanded clones get a size class; other rows say once, few or many, or leave the size out.

D: .; V: TRBV6-5; J: TRBJ1-2; size: .; CDR3: CASSYSGQPVYGYTF; DNA: TGTGCCAGCAGTTACTCAGGACAGCCGGTCTATGGCTACACCTTC
D: .; V: TRBV5-5; J: TRBJ1-1; size: .; CDR3: CASSPQQGTEAFF; DNA: TGTGCCAGCAGTCCCCAGCAGGGCACTGAAGCTTTCTTT
D: TRBD1; V: TRBV10-1; J: TRBJ1-4; size: .; CDR3: CASSSGTVNEKLFF; DNA: TGCGCCAGCAGCTCCGGGACAGTTAATGAAAAACTGTTTTTT
D: .; V: TRBV30; J: TRBJ2-3; size: .; CDR3: CACEPLVFGTDTQYF; DNA: TGTGCCTGCGAACCACTAGTTTTTGGCACAGATACGCAGTATTTT
D: .; V: TRBV27; J: TRBJ2-1; size: few; CDR3: CASSFLFSGAGDEQFF; DNA: TGTGCCAGCAGTTTCCTTTTTAGCGGAGCTGGGGATGAGCAGTTCTTC
D: TRBD1; V: TRBV28; J: TRBJ1-2; size: .; CDR3: CASSLKGAGGYTF; DNA: TGTGCCAGCAGTTTAAAGGGGGCGGGTGGCTACACCTTC
D: TRBD1; V: TRBV4-1; J: TRBJ2-3; size: once; CDR3: CASSQGGTGTDTQYF; DNA: TGCGCCAGCAGCCAAGGGGGGACAGGCACAGATACGCAGTATTTT
D: TRBD1; V: TRBV11-2; J: TRBJ1-2; size: .; CDR3: CASSRDRGGYGYTF; DNA: TGTGCCAGCAGCCGTGACAGGGGGGGATATGGCTACACCTTC
D: .; V: TRBV7-2; J: TRBJ1-1; size: .; CDR3: CASSLARANTEAFF; DNA: TGTGCCAGCAGCTTAGCCAGGGCGAACACTGAAGCTTTCTTT
D: .; V: TRBV4-1; J: TRBJ1-2; size: .; CDR3: CASSHDHMGGGYTF; DNA: TGCGCCAGCAGCCATGATCATATGGGAGGCGGCTACACCTTC
D: .; V: TRBV19; J: TRBJ2-1; size: .; CDR3: CASSLPLRNEQFF; DNA: TGTGCCAGTAGTTTGCCGTTGCGGAATGAGCAGTTCTTC
D: .; V: TRBV5-6; J: TRBJ1-4; size: .; CDR3: CASSLFQNEKLFF; DNA: TGTGCCAGCAGCTTATTCCAGAATGAAAAACTGTTTTTT
D: .; V: TRBV19; J: TRBJ2-1; size: once; CDR3: CASSVLRGEGGEQFF; DNA: TGTGCCAGTAGTGTCCTCCGTGGAGAGGGCGGTGAGCAGTTCTTC
D: .; V: TRBV9; J: TRBJ2-3; size: .; CDR3: CASSAHPSPVIETQYF; DNA: TGTGCCAGCAGCGCCCATCCATCCCCCGTGATTGAGACGCAGTATTTT
D: .; V: TRBV19; J: TRBJ1-5; size: .; CDR3: CASTSSWGDQPQHF; DNA: TGTGCCAGTACCTCCTCATGGGGAGATCAGCCCCAGCATTTT
D: TRBD1; V: TRBV5-1; J: TRBJ1-5; size: .; CDR3: CASSTGTGVGQPQHF; DNA: TGCGCCAGCAGCACCGGGACAGGGGTAGGTCAGCCCCAGCATTTT
D: .; V: TRBV2; J: TRBJ2-1; size: many; CDR3: CASTIDSSYNEQFF; DNA: TGTGCCAGCACCATAGACAGCTCCTACAATGAGCAGTTCTTC
D: TRBD1; V: TRBV30; J: TRBJ1-2; size: .; CDR3: CAWSSAGGVRGYTF; DNA: TGTGCCTGGAGTAGTGCAGGGGGAGTACGTGGCTACACCTTC
D: .; V: TRBV30; J: TRBJ2-5; size: .; CDR3: CAWSVAGGETQYF; DNA: TGTGCCTGGAGTGTAGCGGGCGGCGAGACCCAGTACTTC
D: .; V: TRBV6-5; J: TRBJ1-2; size: .; CDR3: CASSYGLLNYGYTF; DNA: TGTGCCAGCAGCTACGGACTGCTAAACTATGGCTACACCTTC
D: .; V: TRBV14; J: TRBJ1-3; size: few; CDR3: CASSQSGNTIYF; DNA: TGTGCCAGCAGCCAATCGGGAAACACCATATATTTT
D: TRBD1; V: TRBV5-1; J: TRBJ2-2; size: once; CDR3: CASSSDRPNTGELFF; DNA: TGCGCCAGCAGCTCGGACAGGCCGAACACCGGGGAGCTGTTTTTT
D: .; V: TRBV5-1; J: TRBJ1-3; size: few; CDR3: CASSLGGSSRGNTIYF; DNA: TGCGCCAGCAGCTTGGGAGGCAGTTCGAGGGGAAACACCATATATTTT
D: TRBD2; V: TRBV29-1; J: TRBJ2-3; size: .; CDR3: CSVEDRYHRLAGLTDTQYF; DNA: TGCAGCGTTGAAGATCGTTATCATCGACTAGCGGGTCTCACAGATACGCAGTATTTT
D: .; V: TRBV3-1/TRBV3-2; J: TRBJ2-4; size: .; CDR3: CASSQGAVAKNIQYF; DNA: TGTGCCAGCAGCCAAGGAGCTGTAGCCAAAAACATTCAGTACTTC
D: .; V: TRBV12-3/TRBV12-4; J: TRBJ1-1; size: .; CDR3: CASSLQGGTEAFF; DNA: TGTGCCAGCAGTCTACAGGGTGGCACTGAAGCTTTCTTT
D: TRBD2; V: TRBV19; J: TRBJ2-7; size: .; CDR3: CASSFSGVRYEQYF; DNA: TGTGCCAGTAGTTTTAGCGGGGTGAGATACGAGCAGTACTTC
D: .; V: TRBV2; J: TRBJ1-1; size: .; CDR3: CASKRGGRQNTEAFF; DNA: TGTGCCAGCAAGCGAGGGGGACGGCAGAACACTGAAGCTTTCTTT
D: .; V: TRBV30; J: TRBJ1-2; size: .; CDR3: CAWSVRANYGYTF; DNA: TGTGCCTGGAGTGTGAGGGCAAACTATGGCTACACCTTC
D: .; V: TRBV4-1; J: TRBJ2-5; size: few; CDR3: CASSHRNREQETQYF; DNA: TGCGCCAGCAGCCATAGAAACAGGGAACAAGAGACCCAGTACTTC
D: TRBD1; V: TRBV7-2; J: TRBJ1-1; size: once; CDR3: CASSFDRGGTEAFF; DNA: TGTGCCAGCAGCTTTGACAGGGGTGGCACTGAAGCTTTCTTT
D: TRBD1; V: TRBV20-1; J: TRBJ1-6; size: .; CDR3: CSATDRGLNSPLHF; DNA: TGCAGTGCTACTGACAGGGGGCTTAATTCACCCCTCCACTTT
D: .; V: TRBV7-9; J: TRBJ1-2; size: .; CDR3: CASSLSQNYGYTF; DNA: TGTGCCAGCAGCTTATCACAGAACTATGGCTACACCTTC
D: .; V: TRBV28; J: TRBJ2-5; size: .; CDR3: CASSSTFGTAQETQYF; DNA: TGTGCCAGCAGTTCCACTTTTGGGACTGCTCAAGAGACCCAGTACTTC
D: TRBD2; V: TRBV7-2; J: TRBJ2-7; size: .; CDR3: CASSLRASGGVIYEQYF; DNA: TGTGCCAGCAGCTTAAGGGCTAGCGGGGGGGTTATCTACGAGCAGTACTTC